These 19 T cell receptor beta chains were sequenced from one sample in a study of cytotoxic CD8 clonotypes in ibrutinib-treated CLL. Clones were read by immunoSEQ multiplex PCR, and TCRdb kept only the in-frame ones, dropping some. This table has approximately 70,000 clones, approximately 80% appearing once. The sequencing here drew on PBMCs, taken at disease progression, from a patient treated with ibrutinib. Source of these receptors: a human donor with chronic lymphocytic leukemia.

The chain recombines TRBV10-3 with TRBJ1-1; D gene uncertain. The CDR3 sequence is 14 residues long. Per germline, CDR1 ENHRY and CDR2 SYGVKD. V was shortened by 7 bases and J by 0 bases, with 12 bases between the two germline ends. This CDR3 reads CAITPDGLNTEAFF. CDR3 in DNA: TGTGCCATCACCCCAGACGGGCTGAACACTGAAGCTTTCTTT.

The chain combines TRBV18 with TRBJ1-5; D uncertain. The length of the CDR3 is 13 residues. The ends were cut back, 10 bases at V and 0 bases at J, with 10 bases in the middle. Germline V gene lookup returns CDR1 KGHSH and CDR2 LQKENI. The CDR3 loop reads CATRRDSNQPQHF. The CDR3 region has the DNA TGTGCCACTCGCCGGGATAGCAATCAGCCCCAGCATTTT.

The rearrangement joins TRBV7-8 to TRBJ1-1, with D uncertain. Trimming cost V 5 bases and J 1 base, with 14 bases left between them. Germline V gene lookup returns CDR1 SGHVS and CDR2 FQNEAQ. This CDR3 comprises 15 residues. The CDR3 loop is CASSPPPPPNTEAFF. CDR3 bases: TGTGCCAGCAGCCCACCGCCGCCCCCGAACACTGAAGCTTTCTTT.

This clone has more than one count but fewer than ten. J is TRBJ2-6 and V is TRBV21-1; the D segment call TRBD1 is taken from the table without a DNA check. TRBV21-1 is described as a pseudogene. The CDR3 runs 15 residues. CDR3 region: CASRPRGPGANVLTF. The CDR3 nucleotides read TGTGCCAGCAGACCCAGGGGGCCGGGGGCCAACGTCCTGACTTTC.

The rearrangement joins TRBV5-6 to TRBJ1-3; D call uncertain. Germline V gene sequence: CDR1 SGHDT, CDR2 YYEEEE. V dropped 2 bases and J dropped 4 bases, with 13 bases sitting between them. There are 15 residues in the CDR3. Written as DNA, the CDR3 is TGTGCCAGCAGCTTCTGGAGGCCGGAGGGAAACACCATATATTTT. Amino acids: CASSFWRPEGNTIYF.

The chain carries TRBV11-2 and TRBJ2-1; D call uncertain. The CDR3 is made up of 15 amino acids. With 1 base removed from V and 4 bases from J, the gap between germline ends came to 11 bases. The V gene's germline CDR1 is SGHAT and CDR2 FQNNGV. The CDR3 nucleotides are TGTGCCAGCAGCTTAGGTCCAATGGGGTACAATGAGCAGTTCTTC. Translation gives CASSLGPMGYNEQFF.

The CDR3 nucleotides read TGCGCCAGCACTTTTTCAACAGGGAAAGAGACCCAGTACTTC. Its translation is CASTFSTGKETQYF. V and J are TRBV5-1 and TRBJ2-5; D is possibly TRBD1 (6 bases). The germline V and J ends were trimmed by 6 bases and 3 bases, with 15 bases remaining between them. Germline assignment: CDR1 SGHRS and CDR2 YFSETQ. The CDR3 has 14 amino acids.

This chain links TRBV5-1 with TRBJ1-4, with D possibly matching TRBD1 (5 bases). Germline-derived CDR1 and CDR2 are SGHRS and YFSETQ. The V end was cut by 4 bases, the J end by 0 bases, with 16 bases between. The CDR3 covers 17 residues. CDR3 region: CASSESRGSPTNEKLFF. The CDR3 nucleotides are TGCGCCAGCAGCGAATCCCGGGGCTCCCCAACTAATGAAAAACTGTTTTTT.

The chain combines TRBV27 with TRBJ1-2; D gene uncertain. The length of the CDR3 is 13 residues. Looked up from germline, CDR1 is MNHEY and CDR2 is SMNVEV (reference sequence). Trimming left V 2 bases short and J 1 base short, with 5 bases between. CDR3: CASSLGVNYGYTF. CDR3 nucleotides: TGTGCCAGCAGTTTAGGAGTTAACTATGGCTACACCTTC.

V is TRBV7-2 and J is TRBJ2-7; possibly TRBD1 for D (5 bases). Germline values: CDR1 SGHTA, CDR2 FQGNSA. The CDR3 loop spans 14 amino acids. V lost 1 base and J lost 6, with 13 bases in between. DNA of the CDR3: TGTGCCAGCAGCTTAGTATCGGTAGGGGCCGAGCAGTACTTC. It is translated as CASSLVSVGAEQYF.

V gene TRBV27 combines with J gene TRBJ2-5; no definite D call. Germline values: CDR1 MNHEY, CDR2 SMNVEV (reference sequence). V was clipped by 6 bases and J by 5 bases, with 7 bases between them. The CDR3 contains 11 residues. The CDR3 coding sequence is TGTGCCAGCAGGAGGTACGAGACCCAGTACTTC. Translated, it gives CASRRYETQYF.

The rearrangement links TRBV7-6 to TRBJ2-7; 8 bases agree with TRBD2. With 1 base clipped from V and 4 bases from J, the junction kept 9 bases outside the gene matches. CDR1 is SGHVS and CDR2 is FNYEAQ in the germline V gene. The CDR3 is made up of 16 amino acids. The CDR3 sequence: CASSLVTAAGAYEQYF. The CDR3 DNA follows: TGTGCCAGCAGCTTAGTGACCGCAGCGGGAGCATACGAGCAGTACTTC.

This rearrangement joins TRBV7-9 to TRBJ2-5; D perhaps matches TRBD1 (5 bases). The V and J ends lost 3 bases and 5 bases respectively, with 10 bases between them. Germline V gene lookup returns CDR1 SEHNR and CDR2 FQNEAQ (reference sequence). CDR3 length: 13 amino acids. CDR3 sequence (DNA): TGTGCCAGCAGCTTTATGGGGCTTGAGACCCAGTACTTC. Amino acid sequence: CASSFMGLETQYF.

The gene calls are TRBV4-1 and TRBJ1-1; a possible D gene is TRBD1 (5 bases). The germline V and J ends were trimmed by 0 bases and 4 bases, with 18 bases remaining between them. The CDR3 spans 17 residues. Germline values: CDR1 MGHRA, CDR2 YSYEKL. The CDR3 sequence: CASSQDGFRSGGTEAFF. The CDR3 nucleotides read TGCGCCAGCAGCCAAGATGGGTTCCGGTCGGGGGGCACTGAAGCTTTCTTT.

This clone appeared a single time. J is TRBJ2-3 and V is TRBV27; TRBD2 aligns across 10 bases. Germline V gene sequence: CDR1 MNHEY, CDR2 SMNVEV (reference sequence). Trimming cost V 2 bases and J 3 bases; bases outside gene matches: 20. CDR3 size: 21 residues. CDR3 DNA sequence: TGTGCCAGCAGTTTAGCCCGTCTAGCGGGAGACATGGATATAAGTACAGATACGCAGTATTTT. Protein: CASSLARLAGDMDISTDTQYF.

CDR3 sequence reads: CASSESTPGRAVYGYTF. The CDR3 coding sequence is TGCGCCAGCAGTGAGTCGACCCCGGGACGGGCAGTCTATGGCTACACCTTC. The chain couples TRBV10-2 to TRBJ1-2; D perhaps matches TRBD1 (5 bases). V was trimmed by 0 bases and J by 4 bases, leaving 18 bases between them. The germline V gene has CDR1 WSHSY and CDR2 SAAADI. There are 17 residues in the CDR3.

J is TRBJ2-2 and V is TRBV10-2; no firm D call. With 5 bases removed from V and 4 bases from J, the gap between germline ends came to 11 bases. The CDR3 has 14 amino acids. Germline V gene sequence: CDR1 WSHSY, CDR2 SAAADI. DNA for the CDR3: TGCGCCAGCAGTTTCGGACCGCGCACCGGGGAGCTGTTTTTT. As protein: CASSFGPRTGELFF.

The chain couples TRBV15 to TRBJ2-6; D not resolved. There are 14 residues in the CDR3. The germline CDR1 and CDR2 sequences are LNHNV and YYDKDF (reference sequence). V was clipped by 0 bases and J by 4 bases, with 4 bases between them. The CDR3 protein is CATSREAGANVLTF. In DNA form, the CDR3 reads TGTGCCACCAGCAGAGAAGCGGGGGCCAACGTCCTGACTTTC.

This clone was counted only a few times. An end of the junction differs from the germline gene, which may be a read error. The chain combines TRBV14 with TRBJ2-7; TRBD2 matches at 13 bases. The CDR3 loop spans 15 amino acids. Germline V lookup: CDR1 SGHDN, CDR2 FVKESK. CDR3 bases: TGTGCCAGCAGCCAAGATCGGACTAGCGGGAGTGAGATGAAGTTC. This translates into CASSQDRTSGSEMKF.